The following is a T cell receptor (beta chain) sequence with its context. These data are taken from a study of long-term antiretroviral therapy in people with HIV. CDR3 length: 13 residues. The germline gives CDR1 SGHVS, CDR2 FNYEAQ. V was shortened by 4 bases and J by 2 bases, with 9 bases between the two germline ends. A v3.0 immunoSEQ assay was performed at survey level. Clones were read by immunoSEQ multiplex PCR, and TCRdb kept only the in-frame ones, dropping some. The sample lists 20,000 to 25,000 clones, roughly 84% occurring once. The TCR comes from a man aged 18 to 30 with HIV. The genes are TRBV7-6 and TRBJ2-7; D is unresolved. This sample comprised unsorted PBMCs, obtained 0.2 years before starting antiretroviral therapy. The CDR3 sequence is CASSSGGAYEQYF. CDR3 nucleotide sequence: TGTGCCAGCAGCTCCGGTGGCGCCTACGAGCAGTACTTC.